This T cell receptor (beta chain) was identified during a study of cytomegalovirus exposure and HLA in healthy donors. In the case of this clone: Its antigen remains unidentified.

General study results and limits: Common viral pathogens seemed, in a later analysis, to connect with several of the most significant clusters.

Primers: 60 Vbeta forward and 13 Jbeta reverse. Assay: immunoSEQ multiplex PCR; the TCRdb copy retains only in-frame clones and omits some. Its clone listing holds roughly 74,000 clones. The CDR3 covers 13 residues. Germline V gene data show CDR1 as GTSNPN and CDR2 as SVGIG (reference sequence). J gave up 2 bases and V 4 bases, and 1 base lay outside the gene matches. This chain connects TRBV30 to TRBJ2-3; TRBD2 agrees at 9 bases. This TCR derives from a female donor in good health and CMV-seropositive. Sample: PBMCs. The CDR3 sequence is CAWTSGATDTQYF. Written as DNA, the CDR3 is TGTGCCTGGACTAGCGGGGCCACAGATACGCAGTATTTT.